The 19 T cell receptor beta chains given below trace back to one sample, sequenced in a study (TCRdb year 2016). The receptor library was made with RT-PCR. TCRdb records Illumina MiSeq as the sequencer. TCRdb applied fastp at Q25 and MiXCR to the public reads, then kept only in-frame beta chains. CDR3 protein duplicates are merged, each entry listing the most common genes and DNA. The sample has about 700,000 distinct CDR3 sequences on record, about 14% of them singletons. The top ten clonotypes cover 3.6% of the sample. The specimen sequenced was memory CD4+ T cells from blood. These receptors originate from a female donor in good health, serving as a healthy control.

This chain connects TRBV6-2 or TRBV6-3 to TRBJ1-5, with D unresolved. CDR1 is MNHEY and CDR2 is SVGEGT in the germline V gene. The CDR3 sequence is 13 residues long. Trimming removed 0 bases from V and 7 bases from J, with 7 bases in between. CDR3 DNA: TGTGCCAGCAGTTACTCTGGGGTCCAGCCCCAGCATTTT. Its protein is CASSYSGVQPQHF.

This clonotype was counted at least ten times. The chain joins TRBV20-1 to TRBJ2-3; 11 bases fit TRBD2. CDR3 length equals 16 residues. V lost 5 bases and J lost 2; bases outside the gene matches: 9. Per the germline V gene, CDR1 is DFQATT and CDR2 is SNEGSKA (reference sequence). The CDR3 spells CSAVGDSGGATDTQYF. The DNA of the CDR3 is TGCAGTGCTGTCGGGGATAGCGGGGGGGCCACAGATACGCAGTATTTT.

The V gene is TRBV7-3, the J gene TRBJ1-1, with D possibly matching TRBD1 (5 bases). V lost 4 bases, J lost 0 bases, and 12 bases lay in between. Germline CDR1 is SGHTA and CDR2 is FQGTGA. The CDR3 contains 15 residues. CDR3 in amino acids: CASSSDNLMNTEAFF. The CDR3 nucleotides read TGTGCCAGCAGCTCGGACAACCTTATGAACACTGAAGCTTTCTTT.

This clonotype was found many times. V gene TRBV7-2 combines with J gene TRBJ2-1, with 11 bases lining up with TRBD2. J was trimmed by 7 bases and V by 4 bases; bases with no gene match: 9. The CDR3 consists of 16 residues. Germline values: CDR1 SGHTA, CDR2 FQGNSA. This CDR3 is CASSSLATSGRNEQFF. The CDR3 DNA reads TGTGCCAGCAGCTCCTTGGCCACTAGCGGGAGAAATGAGCAGTTCTTC.

This clonotype was observed once. The J gene is TRBJ2-3, the V gene TRBV7-2; TRBD2 aligns across 10 bases. With 6 bases clipped from V and 11 bases from J, the junction kept 11 bases outside the gene matches. Germline loops: CDR1 SGHTA, CDR2 FQGNSA. The length of the CDR3 is 14 residues. CDR3 residues: CASRPSGGYNEQYF. For the CDR3, the DNA is TGTGCCAGCAGGCCTAGCGGGGGCTACAATGAGCAGTATTTT.

This clonotype has more than one count but fewer than ten. The V and J genes are TRBV27 and TRBJ2-7; D call uncertain. Per the germline V gene, CDR1 is MNHEY and CDR2 is SMNVEV (reference sequence). The CDR3 is 15 amino acids. V lost 2 bases, J lost 1 base, and 12 bases lay in between. The CDR3 sequence is CASSLAPQVSYEQYF. CDR3 bases: TGTGCCAGCAGTTTAGCCCCCCAAGTATCCTACGAGCAGTACTTC.

This clonotype has a count of ten or more. An end of the junction differs from the germline gene, which may be a read error. This chain links TRBV7-7 with TRBJ2-5; D possibly matches TRBD1 or TRBD2 (5 bases each). The CDR3 contains 15 residues. Germline V gene sequence: CDR1 SSHAT, CDR2 FNYEAQ (reference sequence). CDR3 sequence reads: CASSLSPGPQETQYF. CDR3 coding DNA: TGTGCTAGCAGCTTAAGTCCGGGGCCGCAAGAGACCCAGTACTTC.

This clonotype was detected only a few times. The V and J genes are TRBV5-1 and TRBJ2-7; 14 bases map to TRBD2. Germline CDR1 and CDR2: SGHRS and YFSETQ. The CDR3 has 17 residues. Germline trimming cut 4 bases from V and 0 bases from J; bases unmatched to any gene: 6. For the CDR3, the DNA is TGCGCCAGCAGCGGGGGACTAGCGGGAGTTACCTCCTACGAGCAGTACTTC. This encodes CASSGGLAGVTSYEQYF. Full variable domain (missing parts from reference TRBV5-1 and TRBJ2-7): KAGVTQTPRYLIKTRGQQVTLSCSPISGHRSVSWYQQTPGQGLQFLFEYFSETQRNKGNFPGRFSGRQFSNSRSEMNVSTLELGDSALYLCASSGGLAGVTSYEQYFGPGTRLTVT.

V is TRBV6-6 and J is TRBJ2-1; TRBD1 might be the D (6 bases). V was trimmed by 2 bases and J by 10 bases, leaving 15 bases between them. Germline CDR1 and CDR2: MNHNY and SVGAGI (reference sequence). The CDR3 runs to 14 residues. For the CDR3, the DNA is TGTGCCAGCAGTTACAAGTGGACAGACTCCGAGCAGTTCTTC. Protein sequence: CASSYKWTDSEQFF.

The V call is TRBV25-1, the J call TRBJ2-7; 10 bases line up with TRBD1. V was pared by 11 bases and J by 1 base, with 5 bases of the junction left unmatched. From germline, CDR1 is MGHDK and CDR2 SYGVNS. This CDR3 comprises 13 residues. The CDR3 sequence is CALLGQGSYEQYF. DNA of the CDR3: TGTGCCCTCTTGGGACAGGGGTCCTACGAGCAGTACTTC.

The chain uses TRBV7-3 and TRBJ2-3, with 7 bases that match TRBD2. Germline values: CDR1 SGHTA, CDR2 FQGTGA. The CDR3 is 16 amino acids. V trimming: 6 bases; J trimming: 1 base; junction bases outside the gene matches: 10. Here the CDR3 DNA reads TGTGCCAGCAGTCAGGGAGCGGGACCTGGCACAGATACGCAGTATTTT. It translates to CASSQGAGPGTDTQYF. Based on the CDR3 plus reference TRBV7-3 and TRBJ2-3, the full variable domain is GAGVSQTPSNKVTEKGKYVELRCDPISGHTALYWYRQSLGQGPEFLIYFQGTGAADDSGLPNDRFFAVRPEGSVSTLKIQRTERGDSAVYLCASSQGAGPGTDTQYFGPGTRLTVL.

This clonotype has ten or more counts. This sequence joins TRBV12-3 or TRBV12-4 and TRBJ2-5; TRBD1 matches 8 bases. Trimming took 3 bases from V and 3 from J; bases not matched to a gene: 0. The CDR3 has 13 amino acids. In DNA form, the CDR3 reads TGTGCCAGCAGTTTGACAGGGGAAGAGACCCAGTACTTC. It codes for CASSLTGEETQYF.

This clonotype was detected many times. The chain uses TRBV9 and TRBJ1-2; D is perhaps TRBD1 (5 bases). The CDR3 runs 15 residues. The V end lost 0 bases, the J end lost 5 bases, and 14 bases lay between the germline ends. CDR1 and CDR2 (germline): SGDLS, YYNGEE. Here the CDR3 DNA reads TGTGCCAGCAGCGTAGAAGTAGGGGAGGGGTATGGCTACACCTTC. Residues: CASSVEVGEGYGYTF.

There are a few counts of this clonotype. The genes are TRBV12-3 or TRBV12-4 and TRBJ2-5, with D tentatively TRBD2 (6 bases). The length of the CDR3 is 15 residues. The V and J ends lost 1 base and 5 bases respectively, with 14 bases between them. The CDR3 reads CASSLELRGWETQYF. CDR3 bases: TGTGCCAGCAGTTTAGAGTTACGGGGGTGGGAGACCCAGTACTTC.

V usage is TRBV18 and J usage is TRBJ2-1, with D possibly called TRBD1 or TRBD2 (5 bases each). The CDR3 is 12 amino acids. Trimming pared 4 bases from V and 9 bases from J, leaving 10 bases between. CDR1 is KGHSH and CDR2 is LQKENI in the germline V gene. CDR3 protein: CASSRGLGEQFF. The CDR3, as DNA: TGTGCCAGCTCACGGGGGTTGGGTGAGCAGTTCTTC.

This clonotype showed up many times. The chain links TRBV6-6 to TRBJ2-7; TRBD1 matches 7 bases. This CDR3 contains 13 residues. With 7 bases clipped from V and 4 bases from J, the junction kept 7 bases outside the gene matches. The germline gives CDR1 MNHNY, CDR2 SVGAGI (reference sequence). CDR3 in amino acids: CASTAGGAYEQYF. CDR3 coding DNA: TGTGCCAGCACCGCAGGGGGAGCTTACGAGCAGTACTTC.

The chain combines TRBV7-2 with TRBJ1-2; D may be TRBD1 (6 bases). Germline lookup yields CDR1 SGHTA and CDR2 FQGNSA. V lost 2 bases to trimming and J lost 1 base, with 14 bases between them. The CDR3 consists of 16 residues. CDR3 amino acids: CASSLQSGDGNYGYTF. The CDR3 DNA reads TGTGCCAGCAGCTTACAGTCAGGGGATGGTAACTATGGCTACACCTTC.

This chain links TRBV15 with TRBJ2-4; the D is unclear. Trimming removed 0 bases at V and 5 bases at J, with 11 bases between. CDR1 is LNHNV and CDR2 is YYDKDF in the germline V gene (reference sequence). This CDR3 has 15 residues. CDR3: CATSRDSRFQNIQYF. CDR3 sequence (DNA): TGTGCCACCAGCAGAGACAGTCGGTTCCAAAACATTCAGTACTTC.

This clonotype turned up a few times. V is TRBV12-3 or TRBV12-4 and J is TRBJ1-5; D call uncertain. The CDR3 runs 13 residues. The V end lost 8 bases, the J end lost 4 bases, and 12 bases lay between the germline ends. CDR3 region: CASGSSLNQPQHF. The CDR3 DNA sequence: TGTGCCAGCGGGAGTTCGTTGAATCAGCCCCAGCATTTT.